The present T cell receptor beta chain was sequenced within a study of response to subunit inactivated influenza vaccine. Study conclusions and caveats: The authors offered the suggestion that each seasonal influenza vaccination recruits few new T cells.

A note on this clonotype: What it recognizes is unknown.

Germline lookup yields CDR1 DFQATT and CDR2 SNEGSKA (reference sequence). Trimming took 2 bases from V and 5 from J; bases not matched to a gene: 1. The length of the CDR3 is 14 residues. TCRdb re-called the RT-PCR reads with MiXCR, one entry per CDR3 protein. The profile covers fewer than 700,000 distinct CDR3 sequences, with roughly 13% appearing a single time and about 12% taken by the ten largest. Sequenced material: PBMCs from blood, taken 35 to 45 days after vaccination. The chain has TRBV20-1 and TRBJ2-3; 13 bases line up with TRBD2. The TCR originated in a man in his fifties or sixties who received an inactivated influenza vaccine. The CDR3 nucleotides read TGCAGTGCTAGACGGACTAGCGGGGGAGATACGCAGTATTTT. Translated, it gives CSARRTSGGDTQYF.